Listed here is a single T cell receptor beta chain. Its target is unknown. The test was conducted at deep level. Using immunoSEQ multiplex PCR, the repertoire was profiled, and TCRdb retains in-frame clones only, with some absent. The sample records around 2,000,000 clones, more than 85% being singletons. Germline V lookup: CDR1 MNHNS, CDR2 SASEGT. V lost 1 base and J 3 bases, leaving 9 bases between the germline ends. CDR3 length: 14 amino acids. CD45RO-negative cells were positively selected for CCR7, leaving out terminally differentiated effector memory CD45RA+ cells. The data derive from a study of shared clonotypes between healthy human individuals. Findings and caveats of the study: Naive CD4 clonotype sharing across a handful of donors was approximately 5.2%. Relative to memory subsets, naive subsets generally showed larger estimated richness.

Sequenced: naive CD8+ T cells from PBMCs. The V and J genes are TRBV6-1 and TRBJ1-2, with D tentatively TRBD1 (6 bases). The source is a man aged 18-30 years in good health. Some clones in this sample may be carry-over from other donors' samples. Written as DNA, the CDR3 is TGTGCCAGCAGTGAAGGACAGGAGCACTATGGCTACACCTTC. Translated: CASSEGQEHYGYTF.